This T cell receptor (beta chain) was identified in a study of cytomegalovirus exposure and HLA in healthy donors. Study observations and caveats: Cytomegalovirus-associated status was assigned to approximately 160 TCR beta chains. In a later analysis, productive TCRs from donors in an Asian-associated ancestry cluster reportedly carried fewer N-insertions than the cohort mean.

This clone occurred once. Its antigen is unknown. Germline loops: CDR1 MNHNS, CDR2 SASEGT. V was shortened by 3 bases and J by 6 bases, with 23 bases between the two germline ends. This CDR3 spans 17 amino acids. With 60 Vbeta and 13 Jbeta primers, the PCR was carried out. In the original processing: In a later analysis, the count reached 80 million or so unique TCR beta chains, with around 10 million shared. The data were produced by immunoSEQ multiplex PCR, yet TCRdb's version contains in-frame clones alone and is incomplete. V, J and clone size reflect that table, while D and trimming were determined from the DNA. The sample yields around 40,000 clones, 87% seen once.

The chain employs TRBV6-1 and TRBJ1-2; a weak D match, TRBD1 (5 bases). The sequence was collected from a woman aged 40 to 55 in good health and CMV-seropositive. The sequencing input was PBMCs. CDR3 in amino acids: CASSDRRVGGGGNGYTF. The CDR3 DNA reads TGTGCCAGCAGTGATCGTCGTGTTGGGGGGGGTGGCAATGGCTACACCTTC.